The clone carrying this T cell receptor (beta chain) has just a few counts. Its antigen is unidentified. Mouse gene names apply. The read finishes 4 residues shy of the CDR3 end, and the germline J gene is used to complete it. Sorting used CD4, CD8alpha, NKG2D, NKG2ACE and other markers on pooled cutaneous lymph node cells. These data originate in a study of CD8+ T cells in alopecia areata. At the level of the study: Approximately 7-11-week-old female C3H/HeJ mice were grafted with skin from spontaneously alopecic 6-12-month-old C3H/HeJ graft donors. Study results and caveats: In lesional scalp, particularly from alopecia totalis/universalis, clonality was higher than in normal scalp. TCR sharing was clearer in mice than between patients, perhaps partly owing to patient HLA diversity.

The CDR3 is made up of 14 amino acids. Looked up from germline, CDR1 is NSHNY and CDR2 is SYGAGN. In each case, RNA was isolated and then reverse transcribed into cDNA as the sequencing template. Some clones are missing from TCRdb's copy, which holds only in-frame ones; the method was immunoSEQ multiplex PCR. Listed here are 250,000 or so clones without any singletons, the top ten holding about 1.2%. The sample consisted of CD4+ T cells sorted from a lymph node. This sequence joins TRBV13-1 and TRBJ2-1; TRBD1 matches at 8 bases. The clonotype comes from a C3H/HeJ mouse with alopecia areata. For this mouse line, the MHC haplotype is H2-k. CDR3 bases read: TGTGCCAGCGGGAGACAGGGGTTGGGAGCT. Protein: CASGRQGLGA. The full CDR3 is CASGRQGLGAEQFF.